What follows are 26 T cell receptor beta chains derived from one specimen sequenced in a study of shared clonotypes between healthy human individuals. Profiling relied on immunoSEQ multiplex PCR, and the TCRdb table lists in-frame clones only, not all of them. The repertoire holds about 2.1 million clones, approximately 94% seen once, with about 1.8% in the top ten. As defined, naive CD8 cells were CD45RO-negative and positively selected for CCR7, with terminally differentiated effector memory CD45RA+ cells excluded. Sequencing used naive CD8+ T cells from PBMCs. These receptors were collected from a man between 18 and 29 years old in good health. Some clones in this sample may be carry-over from other donors' samples.

The chain carries TRBV28 and TRBJ2-5, with no clear D. CDR3 length equals 16 residues. Trimming pared 1 base from V and 1 base from J, leaving 13 bases between. Germline-derived CDR1 and CDR2 are MDHEN and SYDVKM. CDR3 in amino acids: CASSLYGSSPQETQYF. CDR3 DNA: TGTGCCAGCAGTTTATACGGGTCGTCCCCCCAAGAGACCCAGTACTTC.

This clone was observed a few times. At the DNA level, this CDR3 is encoded by other sequences in the same sample as well. DNA for the CDR3: TGTGCCAGCAGCGTAGGGGGTCCCTATGGCTACACCTTC. As protein: CASSVGGPYGYTF. This chain connects TRBV9 to TRBJ1-2, with D unclear. V gave up 0 bases and J gave up 4 bases, with 7 bases separating them. This CDR3 is 13 amino acids long. CDR1 and CDR2 from the germline V gene are SGDLS and YYNGEE.

This rearrangement joins TRBV18 to TRBJ2-7; D may be TRBD2 (5 bases). This CDR3 spans 14 amino acids. The germline CDR1 and CDR2 sequences are KGHSH and LQKENI. Trimming pared 3 bases from V and 1 base from J, leaving 10 bases between. CDR3 amino acids: CASSPREGSYEQYF. CDR3 in DNA: TGTGCCAGCTCACCGAGGGAAGGATCCTACGAGCAGTACTTC.

This sequence joins TRBV9 and TRBJ2-1; no clear D gene. Per the germline V gene, CDR1 is SGDLS and CDR2 is YYNGEE. The length of the CDR3 is 16 residues. The V end lost 0 bases, the J end lost 0 bases, and 10 bases lay between the germline ends. The CDR3 nucleotides are TGTGCCAGCAGCGTAGTCGGCATCGCCTCCTACAATGAGCAGTTCTTC. This sequence encodes CASSVVGIASYNEQFF.

The V call is TRBV5-1, the J call TRBJ2-7, with 11 bases that match TRBD2. With 4 bases clipped from V and 7 bases from J, the junction kept 10 bases outside the gene matches. Germline assignment: CDR1 SGHRS and CDR2 YFSETQ. The CDR3 covers 15 residues. This CDR3 is CASSPRSGTSGEQYF. CDR3 sequence (DNA): TGCGCCAGCAGCCCCCGGTCTGGGACTAGCGGTGAGCAGTACTTC.

This chain links TRBV7-9 with TRBJ1-3; 7 nucleotides align to TRBD1. Looked up from germline, CDR1 is SEHNR and CDR2 is FQNEAQ (reference sequence). Trimming took 2 bases from V and 4 from J; bases not matched to a gene: 5. There are 15 residues in the CDR3. CDR3 sequence (DNA): TGTGCCAGCAGCTTATGGGAGGGACAGGGAAACACCATATATTTT. This sequence encodes CASSLWEGQGNTIYF.

V gene TRBV19 combines with J gene TRBJ2-5; D is uncertain. Germline-derived CDR1 and CDR2 are LNHDA and SQIVND (reference sequence). V was pared by 1 base and J by 5 bases, with 8 bases between. The CDR3 has 13 residues. CDR3 nucleotide sequence: TGTGCCAGTAGTATAGGTCGATCGGAGACCCAGTACTTC. Its protein product is CASSIGRSETQYF. Based on the CDR3 plus reference TRBV19 and TRBJ2-5, the full variable domain is DGGITQSPKYLFRKEGQNVTLSCEQNLNHDAMYWYRQDPGQGLRLIYYSQIVNDFQKGDIAEGYSVSREKKESFPLTVTSAQKNPTAFYLCASSIGRSETQYFGPGTRLLVL.

The chain combines TRBV21-1 with TRBJ2-2. TRBV21-1 corresponds to a pseudogene. This CDR3 region has 17 residues. The CDR3 DNA reads as TGTGCCAGCAGCCCCCCGGGACGCCAAGCGAACACCGGGGAGCTGTTTTTT. It is translated as CASSPPGRQANTGELFF.

This clone was recorded a few times. This chain uses TRBV27 with TRBJ2-2, with D tentatively TRBD2 (5 bases). This CDR3 has 15 amino acids. Germline CDR1 MNHEY, CDR2 SMNVEV (reference sequence). Trimming stripped 5 bases from V and 4 bases from J, with 14 bases between. The CDR3 region has the DNA TGTGCCAGCAGTCTCTCTCTCGAGGGCACCGGGGAGCTGTTTTTT. This gives the protein CASSLSLEGTGELFF.

The rearrangement joins TRBV29-1 to TRBJ2-7; unclear D gene. The CDR3 length is 12 residues. Trimming left V 7 bases short and J 3 bases short, with 13 bases between. In germline, CDR1 is SQVTM, CDR2 ANQGSEA. The DNA for the CDR3 is TGCAGCGCCAAGTTGGAGAACTACGAGCAGTACTTC. This codes for CSAKLENYEQYF.

This clone was seen just once. This rearrangement joins TRBV29-1 to TRBJ2-7; 9 bases are a match to TRBD1. There are 15 residues in the CDR3. J gave up 1 base and V 0 bases, and 4 bases lay outside the gene matches. CDR1 SQVTM and CDR2 ANQGSEA come from the germline V gene. This CDR3 reads CSVEDRGTGSYEQYF. CDR3 bases: TGCAGCGTTGAAGATCGCGGGACAGGGTCCTACGAGCAGTACTTC.

The rearrangement uses TRBV29-1 and TRBJ2-3; weak D call: TRBD1 (6 bases). V lost 6 bases, J lost 5 bases, and 9 bases lay in between. Germline V CDR1 and CDR2: SQVTM, ANQGSEA. The CDR3 runs to 11 residues. This CDR3 reads CSVPGVDTQYF. The DNA for the CDR3 is TGCAGCGTCCCAGGGGTAGATACGCAGTATTTT.

The chain combines TRBV5-5 with TRBJ1-1; D perhaps matches TRBD1 (5 bases). The CDR3 is 11 residues long. CDR1 and CDR2 (germline): SGHKS, YYEKEE (reference sequence). V was cut by 6 bases and J by 8 bases, with 11 bases left in between. DNA for the CDR3: TGTGCCAGCACCTGGGGCGTCGAAGCTTTCTTT. Protein sequence: CASTWGVEAFF.

The chain recombines TRBV7-2 with TRBJ1-2; 9 bases fit TRBD1. Germline CDR1 reads SGHTA; CDR2 reads FQGNSA. The CDR3 is made up of 14 amino acids. Losses at the gene ends were 4 bases for V and 4 bases for J; bases not matched to a gene: 4. This chain's CDR3 is CASSSRGQGYGYTF. The CDR3, as DNA: TGTGCCAGCAGCTCCAGGGGACAGGGCTATGGCTACACCTTC.

The V and J genes are TRBV6-5 and TRBJ2-1, with 10 bases that match TRBD2. CDR3 size: 15 residues. CDR1 and CDR2 (germline): MNHEY, SVGAGI. V lost 5 bases and J lost 2; bases outside the gene matches: 3. The CDR3 sequence is CASSASGRAYNEQFF. The CDR3, as DNA: TGTGCCAGCAGTGCGAGCGGGAGGGCCTACAATGAGCAGTTCTTC.

This clone was observed a single time. This chain links TRBV29-1 with TRBJ2-5; D possibly matches TRBD1 or TRBD2 (5 bases each). The J call may be faulty, since TRBJ2-7 better matches the DNA end. The CDR3 has 12 residues. Germline loops: CDR1 SQVTM, CDR2 ANQGSEA. CDR3 sequence (DNA): TGCAGCGTTGTTGGGGGCTCCTACGAGCAGTACTTC. Protein: CSVVGGSYEQYF.

This clone was seen more than once but under ten times. This rearrangement joins TRBV9 to TRBJ1-1; D ambiguous. This CDR3 region has 17 residues. In germline, CDR1 is SGDLS, CDR2 YYNGEE. Trimming cost V 4 bases and J 0 bases, with 19 bases left between them. Written as DNA, the CDR3 is TGTGCCAGCAGCCCTAGTCGGGCCGGCCGGCTGAACACTGAAGCTTTCTTT. Translation: CASSPSRAGRLNTEAFF.

The genes are TRBV14 and TRBJ2-1, with a weak D call TRBD1 (8 bases). Between the trimmed V and J ends, which lost 5 bases and 1 base, there was a span of 12 bases. This CDR3 region has 15 residues. CDR1 and CDR2 (germline): SGHDN, FVKESK. CDR3 DNA: TGTGCCAGCAGCACAGGGGGGGGATCCTACAATGAGCAGTTCTTC. It encodes CASSTGGGSYNEQFF.

This chain joins TRBV9 and TRBJ1-3; D is uncertain. The V end lost 0 bases, the J end lost 1 base, and 14 bases lay between the germline ends. The CDR3 runs to 17 residues. From germline, CDR1 is SGDLS and CDR2 YYNGEE. The DNA for the CDR3 is TGTGCCAGCAGCGTAGCAGAGGGTTGGGGTTCTGGAAACACCATATATTTT. This encodes CASSVAEGWGSGNTIYF.

The chain couples TRBV7-6 to TRBJ2-5; no clear D gene. Germline V CDR1 and CDR2: SGHVS, FNYEAQ. The CDR3 runs to 16 residues. Trimming stripped 5 bases from V and 5 bases from J, with 21 bases between. The CDR3 spells CASSDDWSSPGETQYF. The CDR3 region has the DNA TGTGCCAGCAGCGATGACTGGAGTAGTCCTGGGGAGACCCAGTACTTC.

The gene calls are TRBV2 and TRBJ2-1; 13 bases are a match to TRBD2. V was clipped by 1 base and J by 1 base; unmatched bases: 7. In germline, CDR1 is SNHLY, CDR2 FYNNEI. The CDR3 extends over 19 amino acids. The CDR3 sequence: CASSEEGLAGWGSYNEQFF. CDR3 nucleotide sequence: TGTGCCAGCAGTGAAGAGGGACTAGCGGGATGGGGATCCTACAATGAGCAGTTCTTC.

The chain combines TRBV11-2 with TRBJ1-4; tentatively, D is TRBD1 (5 bases). This CDR3 has 16 residues. V was shortened by 1 base and J by 0 bases, with 9 bases between the two germline ends. CDR1 SGHAT and CDR2 FQNNGV come from the germline V gene. The CDR3 protein is CASSLGTTATNEKLFF. In DNA form, the CDR3 reads TGTGCCAGCAGCTTAGGAACGACAGCAACTAATGAAAAACTGTTTTTT.

The chain combines TRBV19 with TRBJ2-7; 7 nucleotides line up with TRBD1. Germline CDR1 LNHDA, CDR2 SQIVND (reference sequence). Trimming took 6 bases from V and 2 from J; bases not matched to a gene: 7. The CDR3 is 14 residues long. CDR3 residues: CASSPGTEAYEQYF. CDR3 nucleotides: TGTGCCAGTAGCCCCGGGACAGAAGCCTACGAGCAGTACTTC. The variable domain in full, completed from reference TRBV19 and TRBJ2-7, reads DGGITQSPKYLFRKEGQNVTLSCEQNLNHDAMYWYRQDPGQGLRLIYYSQIVNDFQKGDIAEGYSVSREKKESFPLTVTSAQKNPTAFYLCASSPGTEAYEQYFGPGTRLTVT.

The chain recombines TRBV28 with TRBJ2-5; 9 positions agree with TRBD2. The CDR3 spans 15 residues. In germline, CDR1 is MDHEN, CDR2 SYDVKM. J was trimmed by 4 bases and V by 6 bases; bases with no gene match: 9. The CDR3 reads CASSPSGNLRETQYF. In DNA form, the CDR3 reads TGTGCCAGCAGCCCTAGCGGGAACCTCCGAGAGACCCAGTACTTC.

The CDR3 sequence is CASSQDGGVPREQYF. CDR3 DNA: TGCGCCAGCAGCCAAGATGGCGGGGTTCCGCGCGAGCAGTACTTC. The chain carries TRBV4-3 and TRBJ2-7, with D perhaps TRBD2 (6 bases). V lost 0 bases to trimming and J lost 6 bases, with 15 bases between them. Germline V gene data show CDR1 as LGHNA and CDR2 as YSLEER. The CDR3 has 15 residues.

The chain has TRBV19 and TRBJ1-5; maybe TRBD1 (6 bases). Germline V gives CDR1 LNHDA, CDR2 SQIVND (reference sequence). The CDR3 has 13 amino acids. Trimming took 10 bases from V and 1 from J, leaving 11 bases between them. CDR3 nucleotides: TGTGCCACCTCGGACAGAAGCAATCAGCCCCAGCATTTT. Translated: CATSDRSNQPQHF.